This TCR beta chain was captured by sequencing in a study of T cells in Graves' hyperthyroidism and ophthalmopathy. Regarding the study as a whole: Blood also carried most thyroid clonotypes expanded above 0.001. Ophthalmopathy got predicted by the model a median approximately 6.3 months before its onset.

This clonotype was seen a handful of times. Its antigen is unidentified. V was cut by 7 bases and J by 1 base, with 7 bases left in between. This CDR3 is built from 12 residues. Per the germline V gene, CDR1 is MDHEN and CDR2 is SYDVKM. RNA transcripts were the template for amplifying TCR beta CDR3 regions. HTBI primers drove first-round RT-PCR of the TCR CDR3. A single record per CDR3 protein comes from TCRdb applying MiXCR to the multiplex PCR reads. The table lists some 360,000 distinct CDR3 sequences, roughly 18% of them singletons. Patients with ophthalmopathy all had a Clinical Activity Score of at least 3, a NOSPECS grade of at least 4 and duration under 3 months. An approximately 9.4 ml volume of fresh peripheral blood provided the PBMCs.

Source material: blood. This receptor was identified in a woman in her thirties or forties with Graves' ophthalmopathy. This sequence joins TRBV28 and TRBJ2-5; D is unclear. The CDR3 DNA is TGTGCCAGCACCGGATCCCAAGAGACCCAGTACTTC. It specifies CASTGSQETQYF.